This T cell receptor (beta chain) was retrieved from a study of cytomegalovirus exposure and HLA in healthy donors. On the study more broadly: Approximately 200 million T cells yielded over 90 million unique TCR beta sequences in earlier analysis. General study findings and limits: A missense variant in DCLRE1C was later tied to TCR beta V- and J-gene trimming. Presence/absence analysis assumed near-uniform sequencing depth across donors.

60 Vbeta and 13 Jbeta primers were used in PCR. Clones were read by immunoSEQ multiplex PCR, and TCRdb kept only the in-frame ones, dropping some. Among tens of thousands of clones listed, more than 65% were seen once. A few counts support this clone. Its matching antigen is unknown. The CDR3 consists of 15 residues. The germline V gene has CDR1 SEHNR and CDR2 FQNEAQ (reference sequence). Deletions cut 5 bases from V and 1 base from J, with 14 bases between. The sample comprised PBMCs. This clonotype was sampled from a male donor in good health and CMV-seropositive. This sequence joins TRBV7-9 and TRBJ1-1; no clear D gene. CDR3 region: CASSRQNLRNTEAFF. The CDR3 region has the DNA TGTGCCAGCAGCCGACAAAACCTGCGGAACACTGAAGCTTTCTTT.